These 6 T cell receptor beta chains originate from one sample sequenced in a study of Graves' ophthalmopathy and Graves' hyperthyroidism. Investigators amplified TCR beta CDR3 regions from RNA transcripts. First-round RT-PCR used HTBI primers; second-round multiplex PCR followed. Each CDR3 protein is one row after TCRdb ran MiXCR on the multiplex PCR reads. The table records about 550,000 distinct CDR3 sequences, 39% of them present only once. The sample taken for sequencing was peripheral blood or thyroid tissue (not recorded which). These receptors were taken from an adult man with Graves' hyperthyroidism.

The chain combines TRBV19 with TRBJ1-3, with D unclear. The CDR3 runs 15 residues. The V and J ends lost 8 bases and 0 bases respectively, with 14 bases between them. The germline V gene has CDR1 LNHDA and CDR2 SQIVND (reference sequence). The CDR3 here is CASEDRGGSGNTIYF. CDR3 nucleotide sequence: TGTGCCAGTGAGGACCGAGGAGGCTCTGGAAACACCATATATTTT. Based on the CDR3 plus reference TRBV19 and TRBJ1-3, the full variable domain is DGGITQSPKYLFRKEGQNVTLSCEQNLNHDAMYWYRQDPGQGLRLIYYSQIVNDFQKGDIAEGYSVSREKKESFPLTVTSAQKNPTAFYLCASEDRGGSGNTIYFGEGSWLTVV.

This clonotype was detected many times. The chain has TRBV29-1 and TRBJ2-7; D might be TRBD1 (6 bases). V lost 6 bases to trimming and J lost 2 bases, with 8 bases between them. In germline, CDR1 is SQVTM, CDR2 ANQGSEA. The CDR3 contains 11 residues. Here the CDR3 reads CSVRDTYEQYF. The CDR3 DNA reads as TGCAGCGTCCGGGACACCTACGAGCAGTACTTC.

V is TRBV15 and J is TRBJ1-1, with a weak D call TRBD1 (5 bases). V dropped 5 bases and J dropped 2 bases, with 15 bases sitting between them. This CDR3 contains 15 residues. Germline V CDR1 and CDR2: LNHNV, YYDKDF (reference sequence). The CDR3 region is CATSPLAGGNTEAFF. The DNA of the CDR3 is TGTGCCACCAGCCCCTTAGCGGGGGGTAACACTGAAGCTTTCTTT. Full variable domain (rest looked up from reference TRBV15 and TRBJ1-1): DAMVIQNPRYQVTQFGKPVTLSCSQTLNHNVMYWYQQKSSQAPKLLFHYYDKDFNNEADTPDNFQSRRPNTSFCFLDIRSPGLGDTAMYLCATSPLAGGNTEAFFGQGTRLTVV.

This clonotype was counted only a few times. The genes are TRBV29-1 and TRBJ2-3; D could derive from TRBD1 or TRBD2 (5 bases each). The CDR3 has 12 residues. V gave up 2 bases and J gave up 5 bases, with 8 bases separating them. Germline CDR1 is SQVTM and CDR2 is ANQGSEA. This CDR3 is CSVETGGDTQYF. CDR3 DNA: TGCAGCGTTGAAACAGGAGGAGATACGCAGTATTTT.

This clonotype was picked up a small number of times. The chain couples TRBV29-1 to TRBJ2-1; TRBD1 matches at 7 bases. Germline loops: CDR1 SQVTM, CDR2 ANQGSEA. With V trimmed by 2 bases and J by 0 bases, 7 bases remained unmatched. The CDR3 extends over 16 amino acids. The CDR3 region has the DNA TGCAGCGTTGAAAAGGGACAGTCCAACTCCTACAATGAGCAGTTCTTC. Translating gives CSVEKGQSNSYNEQFF.

This clonotype was counted ten times or more. The rearrangement uses TRBV6-5 and TRBJ2-5; tentatively, D is TRBD2 (6 bases). CDR3 length: 14 residues. V was pared by 5 bases and J by 5 bases, with 15 bases between. From germline, CDR1 is MNHEY and CDR2 SVGAGI. The CDR3 region is CASSEQGAGETQYF. For the CDR3, the DNA is TGTGCCAGCAGTGAGCAAGGAGCGGGTGAGACCCAGTACTTC.